This T cell receptor (beta chain) is from a study of cytomegalovirus exposure and HLA in healthy donors. Study-level findings and limits: Among CMV-associated TCR beta chains, most appeared HLA-restricted in a later analysis. TCR beta V- and J-gene trimming, according to a later analysis, was linked to a missense DCLRE1C variant.

A word on this clone: Its antigen remains unidentified.

Trimming cost V 0 bases and J 2 bases, with 9 bases left between them. There are 15 residues in the CDR3. Germline V gene sequence: CDR1 LGHNA, CDR2 YSLEER. Vbeta (60) and Jbeta (13) primers were used in the PCR. Here immunoSEQ multiplex PCR was the method, and the copy in TCRdb shows in-frame clones only, minus some. The repertoire holds about 160,000 clones, roughly 87% seen once, with less than 1.6% in the top ten. This clonotype was sampled from a girl between 5 and 17 years old in good health and CMV-seropositive. V and J are TRBV4-3 and TRBJ2-3; D not resolved. Specimen: PBMCs. As DNA, the CDR3 is TGCGCCAGCAGCCAAGATAGGAGCGCCACAGATACGCAGTATTTT. Its protein is CASSQDRSATDTQYF.